Listed here is a single T cell receptor (beta chain). This record comes from a study of blood T cell repertoires in COVID-19. Across the study: The study drew acute and convalescent COVID-19 samples from the United States, Italy and Spain. The analysed material was cDNA or gDNA that came from T cells, B-cell-depleted T cells, or PBMCs.

V was shortened by 7 bases and J by 4 bases, with 16 bases between the two germline ends. The CDR3 length is 14 residues. CDR1 MNHEY and CDR2 SVGAGI come from the germline V gene. Study processing details: Cell counts per sample came from amplifying reference gene primers. Here immunoSEQ multiplex PCR was the method, and the copy in TCRdb shows in-frame clones only, minus some. V, J and clone size are taken as reported in that table, and D and trimming were inferred from the DNA itself. The sample consists of approximately 150,000 clones, about 86% of them appearing once. This TCR was sampled from a woman of 80 years or more with acute or convalescent COVID-19. This chain joins TRBV6-5 and TRBJ1-1, with D maybe TRBD1 (5 bases). Sequencing was performed on peripheral blood. CDR3 region: CASTPPPGGTEAFF. The CDR3 nucleotides read TGTGCCAGCACTCCCCCCCCGGGGGGCACTGAAGCTTTCTTT.